The 29 T cell receptor beta chains below all came from one sample that was sequenced in a study of T cell responses to AZD1222 COVID-19 vaccine. Assay: immunoSEQ multiplex PCR; the TCRdb copy retains only in-frame clones and omits some. Here the sample spans 160,000 or so clones, around nine tenths being singletons. Here the sequenced sample was peripheral blood, taken on day 0 of AZD1222 vaccination. These receptors were collected from an adult in good health.

This clone is a singleton in its sample. CDR3 nucleotide sequence: TGTGCCAGTAGTATCTGGGGCACTGAAGCTTTCTTT. It specifies CASSIWGTEAFF. This chain uses TRBV19 with TRBJ1-1, with unresolved D. The CDR3 has 12 residues. The germline V gene encodes CDR1 LNHDA and CDR2 SQIVND (reference sequence). V gave up 3 bases and J gave up 4 bases, with 6 bases separating them. Complete variable domain (other parts from reference TRBV19 and TRBJ1-1): DGGITQSPKYLFRKEGQNVTLSCEQNLNHDAMYWYRQDPGQGLRLIYYSQIVNDFQKGDIAEGYSVSREKKESFPLTVTSAQKNPTAFYLCASSIWGTEAFFGQGTRLTVV.

The rearrangement links TRBV6-4 to TRBJ1-5; the D gene is possibly TRBD1 (6 bases). Germline values: CDR1 MRHNA, CDR2 SNTAGT. V lost 4 bases and J lost 2, with 15 bases in between. The CDR3 sequence is 16 residues long. CDR3 bases: TGTGCCAGCAGTGGAAAAACAGGGAATGGCAATCAGCCCCAGCATTTT. Amino acids: CASSGKTGNGNQPQHF.

V usage is TRBV30 and J usage is TRBJ2-2; 9 positions agree with TRBD2. V was pared by 3 bases and J by 7 bases, with 6 bases of the junction left unmatched. The CDR3 loop spans 14 amino acids. Germline CDR1 reads GTSNPN; CDR2 reads SVGIG (reference sequence). DNA of the CDR3: TGTGCCTGGAGGCTAGCGGGAAATAGCGGGGAGCTGTTTTTT. Translating gives CAWRLAGNSGELFF.

The rearrangement joins TRBV28 to TRBJ2-7; TRBD2 is a possible D gene (7 bases). Trimming removed 5 bases at V and 5 bases at J, with 13 bases between. Germline V lookup: CDR1 MDHEN, CDR2 SYDVKM. The CDR3 is 13 amino acids. The CDR3 protein is CASSQQGGDEQYF. CDR3 in DNA: TGTGCCAGCAGTCAACAGGGAGGGGACGAGCAGTACTTC.

This clone was seen once. The V gene is TRBV25-1, the J gene TRBJ1-6; D not certain. This CDR3 is built from 15 residues. Deletions cut 1 base from V and 3 bases from J, with 7 bases between. Germline V lookup: CDR1 MGHDK, CDR2 SYGVNS. The CDR3 coding sequence is TGTGCCAGCAGTGAATTACAGCTCTATAATTCACCCCTCCACTTT. It specifies CASSELQLYNSPLHF.

Worth noting for this clone: Mismatch with germline at one junction end may stem from a read error. The genes are TRBV14 and TRBJ1-1; D is perhaps TRBD1 (5 bases). Germline V gives CDR1 SGHDN, CDR2 FVKESK. There are 15 residues in the CDR3. This chain's CDR3 is CASSQARGGVTEAFF. The CDR3 nucleotides are TGTGCCAGCAGTCAAGCGAGGGGAGGGGTTACTGAAGCTTTCTTT.

This clone showed up just a few times. The chain employs TRBV6-1 and TRBJ1-6; D gene unclear. CDR1 is MNHNS, CDR2 SASEGT, per germline. The CDR3 totals 16 residues. The germline V and J ends were trimmed by 2 bases and 2 bases, with 10 bases remaining between them. Here the CDR3 reads CASSELVAAYNSPLHF. CDR3 nucleotide sequence: TGTGCCAGCAGTGAACTAGTCGCGGCCTATAATTCACCCCTCCACTTT.

Regarding this clone: Compared with germline, one end of the junction differs, possibly owing to a read error. The rearrangement uses TRBV24-1 and TRBJ2-1, with TRBD2 matching over 13 bases. Germline CDR1 reads KGHDR; CDR2 reads SFDVKD. The CDR3 consists of 14 residues. The CDR3 sequence: CATSDPGLAGELFF. The CDR3 region has the DNA TGTGCCACCAGTGATCCCGGACTAGCGGGAGAGCTGTTCTTC.

This clone was counted once. The gene calls are TRBV28 and TRBJ1-1; D not certain. The CDR3 sequence is 13 residues long. Germline CDR1 is MDHEN and CDR2 is SYDVKM. Between the trimmed V and J ends, which lost 1 base and 9 bases, there was a span of 12 bases. As DNA, the CDR3 is TGTGCCAGCAGTTTATCGGCTGGGAAGAAAGCTTTCTTT. This sequence encodes CASSLSAGKKAFF.

The chain carries TRBV9 and TRBJ1-5; D may be TRBD1 (5 bases). Germline CDR1 and CDR2: SGDLS and YYNGEE. V was pared by 0 bases and J by 4 bases, with 14 bases between. The CDR3 spans 16 residues. The CDR3 DNA sequence: TGTGCCAGCAGCGTAGGTGAGGGGCTAGTGAATCAGCCCCAGCATTTT. It specifies CASSVGEGLVNQPQHF.

This clone has only one observation. This rearrangement joins TRBV3-1 (or the pseudogene TRBV3-2) to TRBJ2-5, with 16 bases matching TRBD2. CDR3 length equals 18 residues. The V segment lost 4 bases and the J segment 0 bases; nucleotides outside the gene matches: 5. Germline CDR1 and CDR2: LGHDT and YNNKEL (reference sequence). CDR3 in amino acids: CASSPEGLAGGYQETQYF. CDR3 sequence (DNA): TGTGCCAGCAGCCCTGAGGGACTAGCGGGGGGGTACCAAGAGACCCAGTACTTC.

This clone was seen a single time. Distinct nucleotide sequences in the sample also encode this CDR3. The chain is built from TRBV30 and TRBJ1-5, with D possibly matching TRBD1 (5 bases). The CDR3 is 14 residues long. V lost 0 bases and J 1 base, leaving 7 bases between the germline ends. The germline gives CDR1 GTSNPN, CDR2 SVGIG (reference sequence). CDR3 residues: CAWSVKGSNQPQHF. As DNA, the CDR3 is TGTGCCTGGAGTGTGAAGGGGAGCAATCAGCCCCAGCATTTT. Drawing the rest from reference TRBV30 and TRBJ1-5, the complete variable domain is SQTIHQWPATLVQPVGSPLSLECTVEGTSNPNLYWYRQAAGRGLQLLFYSVGIGQISSEVPQNLSASRPQDRQFILSSKKLLLSDSGFYLCAWSVKGSNQPQHFGDGTRLSIL.

The V and J genes are TRBV2 and TRBJ1-5; 7 bases match TRBD1. The CDR3 loop spans 14 amino acids. Germline trimming cut 7 bases from V and 7 bases from J; bases unmatched to any gene: 10. Germline loops: CDR1 SNHLY, CDR2 FYNNEI. In DNA, the CDR3 is TGTGCCAGCATGTCAGGTCAGGGGGGACAGCCCCAGCATTTT. This sequence encodes CASMSGQGGQPQHF.

To note about this clone: Compared with germline, one end of the junction differs, possibly owing to a read error. The CDR3: CAWSVLSGNPGELFF. CDR3 in DNA: TGTGCCTGGAGTGTACTAAGCGGGAACCCCGGGGAGCTGTTTTTT. The chain carries TRBV30 and TRBJ2-2; 7 bases are shared with TRBD2. The germline CDR1 and CDR2 sequences are GTSNPN and SVGIG (reference sequence). The CDR3 loop spans 15 amino acids.

This clone was seen a single time. This chain joins TRBV24-1 and TRBJ1-1; no reliable D call. V was clipped by 4 bases and J by 8 bases, with 10 bases between them. The CDR3 contains 12 residues. Germline CDR1 and CDR2: KGHDR and SFDVKD. Here the CDR3 reads CATSEALGEAFF. Here the CDR3 DNA reads TGTGCCACCAGTGAGGCCCTTGGGGAAGCTTTCTTT.

The CDR3: CATTPKGWGWNQPQHF. The CDR3 DNA reads as TGTGCCACAACACCCAAGGGGTGGGGGTGGAATCAGCCCCAGCATTTT. The gene calls are TRBV19 and TRBJ1-5; TRBD1 might be the D (5 bases). Trimming pared 10 bases from V and 4 bases from J, leaving 23 bases between. Looked up from germline, CDR1 is LNHDA and CDR2 is SQIVND (reference sequence). CDR3 length equals 16 residues.

The chain joins TRBV6-1 to TRBJ1-5; a possible D gene is TRBD1 (6 bases). The CDR3 has 14 residues. The germline V gene has CDR1 MNHNS and CDR2 SASEGT. The V gene lost 3 bases and the J gene lost 7 bases, with 13 bases spanning the gap. CDR3 loop: CASSEQGSKQPQHF. The CDR3 DNA is TGTGCCAGCAGTGAGCAGGGGTCTAAACAGCCCCAGCATTTT.

The chain links TRBV30 to TRBJ1-2; the D is unclear. The CDR3 sequence is 11 residues long. Trimming took off 5 bases at V and 11 bases at J, with 15 bases between the two ends. CDR1 and CDR2 from the germline V gene are GTSNPN and SVGIG (reference sequence). The CDR3 DNA reads as TGTGCCTGGGGGGAACCTAACCCGTACACCTTC. The encoded protein is CAWGEPNPYTF.

This clone has a single count. V gene TRBV24-1 combines with J gene TRBJ2-7; 8 positions agree with TRBD2. V was clipped by 6 bases and J by 2 bases; unmatched bases: 14. Germline loops: CDR1 KGHDR, CDR2 SFDVKD. The CDR3 is 17 residues long. CDR3 coding DNA: TGTGCCACCAGTACCTTGACCCGGCGGGGGGTAGCCTACGAGCAGTACGTC. Translated, it gives CATSTLTRRGVAYEQYV.

In DNA, the CDR3 is TGTGCCAGCAGCCAAGGATTCTACCCCTACGAGCAGTACTTC. It codes for CASSQGFYPYEQYF. This chain joins TRBV4-2 and TRBJ2-7; D gene unclear. The germline gives CDR1 LGHNA, CDR2 YNFKEQ. The CDR3 spans 14 residues. V lost 1 base, J lost 2 bases, and 9 bases lay in between.

In regard to this clone: One junction end does not reproduce the germline sequence, and a read error may be involved. The gene calls are TRBV5-1 and TRBJ2-2; D is perhaps TRBD1 or TRBD2 (5 bases each). This CDR3 contains 14 residues. The germline V gene has CDR1 SGHRS and CDR2 YFSETQ. The CDR3 DNA follows: TGCGCCGGCAGCTTGGGGGAGAACACCGGGGAGCTGTTTTTT. Amino acid sequence: CAGSLGENTGELFF.

This clone has a single count. This chain uses TRBV30 with TRBJ1-1; possible D gene TRBD1, 6 bases. Germline CDR1 GTSNPN, CDR2 SVGIG (reference sequence). Trimming took off 8 bases at V and 3 bases at J, with 10 bases between the two ends. This CDR3 has 11 amino acids. The CDR3 nucleotides are TGTGCCCAGGGGTTTGACACTGAAGCTTTCTTT. It specifies CAQGFDTEAFF.

The chain couples TRBV15 to TRBJ1-3; 7 bases map to TRBD1. CDR1 LNHNV and CDR2 YYDKDF come from the germline V gene (reference sequence). CDR3 length equals 18 residues. With V trimmed by 0 bases and J by 3 bases, 11 bases remained unmatched. The CDR3 DNA reads as TGTGCCACCAGCAGAGACCGGTCAATTACAGGGGTTGGAAACACCATATATTTT. Amino acid sequence: CATSRDRSITGVGNTIYF.

The chain has TRBV30 and TRBJ1-1, with D hard to call. Germline CDR1 and CDR2: GTSNPN and SVGIG (reference sequence). Trimming left V 1 base short and J 3 bases short, with 9 bases between. The CDR3 has 13 residues. The CDR3 DNA follows: TGTGCCTGGAGTGGGAATTTTGACACTGAAGCTTTCTTT. Residues: CAWSGNFDTEAFF. Based on the CDR3 plus reference TRBV30 and TRBJ1-1, the full variable domain is SQTIHQWPATLVQPVGSPLSLECTVEGTSNPNLYWYRQAAGRGLQLLFYSVGIGQISSEVPQNLSASRPQDRQFILSSKKLLLSDSGFYLCAWSGNFDTEAFFGQGTRLTVV.

The V and J genes are TRBV5-6 and TRBJ1-1; D unresolved. V lost 0 bases, J lost 4 bases, and 10 bases lay in between. CDR1 SGHDT and CDR2 YYEEEE come from the germline V gene. The CDR3 sequence is 14 residues long. In DNA, the CDR3 is TGTGCCAGCAGCTTGGTAGATTCGGGCACTGAAGCTTTCTTT. Residues: CASSLVDSGTEAFF. The variable domain in full, completed from reference TRBV5-6 and TRBJ1-1, reads DAGVTQSPTHLIKTRGQQVTLRCSPKSGHDTVSWYQQALGQGPQFIFQYYEEEERQRGNFPDRFSGHQFPNYSSELNVNALLLGDSALYLCASSLVDSGTEAFFGQGTRLTVV.

A few counts support this clone. The gene calls are TRBV5-1 and TRBJ1-1; 8 bases agree with TRBD1. The germline V gene has CDR1 SGHRS and CDR2 YFSETQ. This CDR3 is 15 amino acids long. Germline trimming cut 4 bases from V and 1 base from J; bases unmatched to any gene: 6. The CDR3 sequence: CASSPDRAQNTEAFF. The DNA of the CDR3 is TGCGCCAGCAGCCCGGACAGGGCGCAGAACACTGAAGCTTTCTTT.

V and J are TRBV19 and TRBJ1-5; D is perhaps TRBD1 (6 bases). This CDR3 has 16 amino acids. In germline, CDR1 is LNHDA, CDR2 SQIVND (reference sequence). V was trimmed by 7 bases and J by 3 bases, leaving 19 bases between them. The chain's CDR3 is CASTEWGAGDNQPQHF. CDR3 DNA: TGTGCCAGTACTGAATGGGGGGCAGGGGACAATCAGCCCCAGCATTTT. The variable domain in full, with the rest retrieved from reference TRBV19 and TRBJ1-5, is DGGITQSPKYLFRKEGQNVTLSCEQNLNHDAMYWYRQDPGQGLRLIYYSQIVNDFQKGDIAEGYSVSREKKESFPLTVTSAQKNPTAFYLCASTEWGAGDNQPQHFGDGTRLSIL.

The V and J genes are TRBV10-3 and TRBJ1-3; possibly TRBD1 for D (6 bases). The CDR3 length is 19 residues. V dropped 6 bases and J dropped 6 bases, with 30 bases sitting between them. Germline CDR1 and CDR2: ENHRY and SYGVKD. The CDR3 protein is CAISGGGVAQRIIENTIYF. The CDR3 DNA follows: TGTGCCATCAGCGGGGGCGGAGTAGCACAGCGAATCATTGAAAACACCATATATTTT.

The genes are TRBV28 and TRBJ2-7; 8 bases align to TRBD2. This CDR3 comprises 14 residues. V shed 3 bases, J shed 2 bases, and the junction held 3 bases outside the gene matches. In germline, CDR1 is MDHEN, CDR2 SYDVKM. The CDR3 loop reads CASSLVSGTYEQYF. The CDR3 nucleotides are TGTGCCAGCAGTTTGGTTAGCGGGACCTACGAGCAGTACTTC.